The rows below give T cell receptor beta chains drawn from one sample of a study of blood T cell repertoires in COVID-19. Profiled with immunoSEQ multiplex PCR; TCRdb holds only in-frame clones, not every one. The sample includes roughly 400,000 clones, over 75% of them seen just once. The sample consisted of PBMCs or T cells enriched from blood (not recorded which). These receptors were collected from a young man who had recovered from COVID-19. CDR3s include the opening cysteine and the closing phenylalanine or tryptophan. D genes are given only for firm matches. Size is stated for part of the rows, as once, few or many counts, or as a class when the clone is expanded.

TRBJ2-3 TRBV5-6 NA once CASSRSGTDTQYF TGTGCCAGCAGTCGAAGCGGAACAGATACGCAGTATTTT
TRBJ1-1 TRBV12-3/TRBV12-4 NA NA CASSRHLEAFF TGTGCCAGCAGTCGACACCTTGAAGCTTTCTTT
TRBJ1-4 TRBV19 NA NA CASSIPGREKLFF TGTGCCAGTAGTATTCCAGGGCGAGAAAAACTGTTTTTT
TRBJ2-2 TRBV27 NA NA CASSLGGPSYTGELFF TGTGCCAGCAGCCTCGGAGGCCCGTCCTACACCGGGGAGCTGTTTTTT
TRBJ2-7 TRBV10-2 NA NA CASARGPDYEQYF TGCGCCAGCGCGCGGGGACCCGACTACGAGCAGTACTTC
TRBJ2-1 TRBV30 TRBD2 once CAWSVPGLAGNEQFF TGTGCCTGGAGTGTACCGGGACTAGCGGGGAATGAGCAGTTCTTC
TRBJ2-3 TRBV6-5 NA NA CASSYSRLYTDTQYF TGTGCCAGCAGTTACTCGAGGCTATACACAGATACGCAGTATTTT
TRBJ2-5 TRBV5-1 NA NA CASSLGVSEETQYF TGCGCCAGCAGCTTGGGGGTGAGCGAAGAGACCCAGTACTTC
TRBJ2-2 TRBV28 TRBD2 NA CASSFWGRTSENTGELFF TGTGCCAGCAGTTTTTGGGGCCGGACTAGCGAGAACACCGGGGAGCTGTTTTTT
TRBJ2-1 TRBV6-5 TRBD1 NA CASRDRDSSYNEQFF TGTGCCAGCAGGGACCGGGACAGCTCCTACAATGAGCAGTTCTTC
TRBJ1-1 TRBV28 TRBD1 NA CASTTTGFLMNTEAFF TGTGCCAGCACCACGACAGGGTTCCTAATGAACACTGAAGCTTTCTTT
TRBJ1-2 TRBV19 NA few CASSTGYGYTF TGTGCCAGTAGCACGGGCTATGGCTACACCTTC
TRBJ2-7 TRBV6-5 TRBD1 NA CASSLPPGQGTYEQYF TGTGCCAGCAGTTTGCCACCGGGACAGGGAACCTACGAGCAGTACTTC
TRBJ2-7 TRBV3-1/TRBV3-2 NA NA CASSLRGGYEQYF TGTGCCAGCAGCCTCCGAGGGGGATACGAGCAGTACTTC
TRBJ1-1 TRBV3-1/TRBV3-2 TRBD1 NA CASSPGTGSMNTEAFF TGTGCCAGCAGTCCCGGGACAGGAAGCATGAACACTGAAGCTTTCTTT
TRBJ1-2 TRBV7-9 TRBD1 NA CASSSTGVGYTF TGTGCCAGCAGCTCGACAGGGGTCGGCTACACCTTC
TRBJ1-6 TRBV28 TRBD1 NA CASSLDRGTSPLHF TGTGCCAGCAGTTTAGACAGGGGAACTTCACCCCTCCACTTT
TRBJ2-5 TRBV19 NA NA CASSDQGGETQYF TGTGCCAGTAGTGACCAGGGAGGAGAGACCCAGTACTTC
TRBJ1-2 TRBV11-2 NA NA CASSLDLTFPYGYTF TGTGCCAGCAGCTTAGATTTGACATTTCCCTATGGCTACACCTTC
TRBJ1-1 TRBV7-9 NA NA CASSLLQGNTEAFF TGTGCCAGCAGCCTTCTACAGGGGAACACTGAAGCTTTCTTT
TRBJ2-1 TRBV29-1 TRBD2 once CSSRGSGRGIVEQFF TGCAGCTCCCGGGGTAGCGGGAGAGGTATTGTTGAGCAGTTCTTC
TRBJ2-5 TRBV7-9 TRBD1 NA CASSLVQGRRETQYF TGTGCCAGCAGCTTAGTACAGGGGCGCAGAGAGACCCAGTACTTC
TRBJ1-5 TRBV4-1 TRBD1 NA CASSQDGRGQARQPQHF TGCGCCAGCAGCCAAGATGGTCGGGGACAGGCTCGCCAGCCCCAGCATTTT
TRBJ1-5 TRBV7-8 NA once CASSLGGGFYNQPQHF TGTGCCAGCAGCTTAGGTGGAGGGTTCTACAATCAGCCCCAGCATTTT
TRBJ1-2 TRBV2 NA NA CASRGDFSSYGYTF TGTGCCAGCAGAGGGGACTTTTCTTCCTATGGCTACACCTTC
TRBJ1-1 TRBV5-1 NA NA CASSYQTGGTEAFF TGCGCCAGCAGCTACCAGACGGGTGGCACTGAAGCTTTCTTT
TRBJ2-1 TRBV25-1 TRBD1 NA CASSGPGGNEQFF TGTGCCAGCAGTGGTCCAGGGGGCAATGAGCAGTTCTTC
TRBJ1-5 TRBV4-2 TRBD1 once CASSQLGQDNQPQHF TGTGCCAGCAGCCAGCTCGGACAGGACAATCAGCCCCAGCATTTT
TRBJ1-2 TRBV29-1 TRBD1 NA CSVPPRQGTYGYTF TGCAGCGTTCCCCCTCGACAGGGAACTTATGGCTACACCTTC
TRBJ1-2 TRBV9 NA NA CASSGGGRNYGYTF TGTGCCAGCAGCGGCGGGGGGCGGAACTATGGCTACACCTTC
TRBJ2-7 TRBV4-2 NA NA CASSQGGGPYEQYF TGTGCCAGCAGCCAAGGCGGGGGCCCCTACGAGCAGTACTTC
TRBJ2-7 TRBV23-1 NA NA CASSHRPPQGGSYEQYF TGCGCCAGCAGTCACCGGCCGCCTCAGGGGGGCTCCTACGAGCAGTACTTC
TRBJ2-5 TRBV12-3/TRBV12-4 TRBD1 NA CASSPTGAETQYF TGTGCCAGCAGTCCTACAGGGGCAGAGACCCAGTACTTC
TRBJ1-5 TRBV5-1 TRBD1 NA CASSEGTGDQPQHF TGCGCCAGCAGCGAGGGGACAGGGGATCAGCCCCAGCATTTT
TRBJ2-1 TRBV7-8 TRBD2 NA CASSLLAPSGRNEQFF TGTGCCAGCAGCTTATTGGCCCCTAGCGGGAGGAATGAGCAGTTCTTC
TRBJ2-7 TRBV19 NA NA CASSIDLTGLHYEQYF TGTGCCAGTAGTATAGATCTCACCGGACTACACTACGAGCAGTACTTC
TRBJ1-5 TRBV28 NA NA CASSYRLPPQHF TGTGCCAGCAGTTACCGACTGCCGCCCCAGCATTTT
TRBJ2-1 TRBV3-1/TRBV3-2 TRBD2 NA CASSPPGTSADTSYNEQFF TGTGCCAGCAGCCCACCAGGGACTAGCGCAGATACTTCCTACAATGAGCAGTTCTTC
TRBJ2-2 TRBV28 NA NA CASSPEEVRTGELFF TGTGCCAGCAGCCCGGAGGAGGTTAGGACCGGGGAGCTGTTTTTT